This T cell receptor beta chain was captured by sequencing in a study of OX40 agonist ivuxolimab in advanced cancers. Study-wide points: There was clonal expansion of CD4+ and CD8+ blood T cells by week 6 at 0.1 to 3.0 mg/kg.

The data were produced by immunoSEQ multiplex PCR, yet TCRdb's version contains in-frame clones alone and is incomplete. The table records tens of thousands of clones, 86% of them present only once. Points on this clone: Its target is not known.

Trimming took 0 bases from V and 0 from J, leaving 9 bases between them. CDR3 length: 16 residues. The sequence was collected from an adult with an advanced solid tumor such as melanoma, head and neck, liver or kidney cancer. The chain joins TRBV23-1 to TRBJ1-5; TRBD1 is a possible D gene (6 bases). TRBV23-1 carries the ORF label, with uncertain function. This specimen consisted of CD4+ or CD8+ T cells sorted from blood, obtained in a trial of the OX40 agonist ivuxolimab. CDR3 nucleotide sequence: TGCGCCAGCAGTCAATCGGGCAGGGGTAGCAATCAGCCCCAGCATTTT. It translates to CASSQSGRGSNQPQHF.